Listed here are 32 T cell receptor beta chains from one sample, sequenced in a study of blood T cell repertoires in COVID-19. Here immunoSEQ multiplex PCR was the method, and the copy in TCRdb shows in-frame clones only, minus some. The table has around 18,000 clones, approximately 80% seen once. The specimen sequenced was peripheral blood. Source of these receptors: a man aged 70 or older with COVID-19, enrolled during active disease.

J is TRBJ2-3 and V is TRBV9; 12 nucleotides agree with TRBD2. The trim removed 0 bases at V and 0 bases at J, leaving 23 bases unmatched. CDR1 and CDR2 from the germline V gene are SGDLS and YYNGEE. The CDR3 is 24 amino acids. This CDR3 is CASSVEAPASHPRTSGTSTDTQYF. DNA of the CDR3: TGTGCCAGCAGCGTAGAGGCCCCGGCCAGCCACCCACGGACTAGCGGGACTAGCACAGATACGCAGTATTTT.

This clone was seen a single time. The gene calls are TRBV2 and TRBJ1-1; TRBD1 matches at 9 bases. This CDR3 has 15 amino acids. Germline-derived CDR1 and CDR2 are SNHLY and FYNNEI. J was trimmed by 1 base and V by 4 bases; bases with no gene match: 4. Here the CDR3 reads CASSVGTGQNTEAFF. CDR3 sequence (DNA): TGTGCCAGCAGTGTAGGGACAGGGCAGAACACTGAAGCTTTCTTT.

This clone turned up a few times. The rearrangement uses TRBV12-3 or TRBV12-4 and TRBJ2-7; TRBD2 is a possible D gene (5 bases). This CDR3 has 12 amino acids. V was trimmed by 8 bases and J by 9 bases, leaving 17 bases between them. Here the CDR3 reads CASGPGIRGQYF. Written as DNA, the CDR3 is TGTGCCAGCGGCCCCGGTATCCGGGGGCAGTACTTC.

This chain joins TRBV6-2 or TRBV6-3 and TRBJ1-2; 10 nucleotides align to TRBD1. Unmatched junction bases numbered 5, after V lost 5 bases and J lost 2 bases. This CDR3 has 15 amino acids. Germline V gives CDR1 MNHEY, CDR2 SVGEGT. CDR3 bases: TGTGCCAGCAGTGCACCGGGACAGGGGAACTATGGCTACACCTTC. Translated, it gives CASSAPGQGNYGYTF.

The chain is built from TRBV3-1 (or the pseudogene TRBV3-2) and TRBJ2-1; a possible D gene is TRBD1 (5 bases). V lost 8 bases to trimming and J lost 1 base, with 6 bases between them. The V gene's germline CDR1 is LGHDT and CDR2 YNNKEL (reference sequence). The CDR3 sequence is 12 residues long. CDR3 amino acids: CASGASYNEQFF. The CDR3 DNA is TGTGCCAGCGGGGCGTCCTACAATGAGCAGTTCTTC.

CDR3 in DNA: TGTGCCAGTACTGGGACTAGCGTTTACAATGAGCAGTTCTTC. Translation gives CASTGTSVYNEQFF. The chain recombines TRBV19 with TRBJ2-1, with TRBD2 matching over 10 bases. This CDR3 is built from 14 residues. CDR1 and CDR2 from the germline V gene are LNHDA and SQIVND (reference sequence). The J segment lost 4 bases and the V segment lost 7 bases, leaving 4 bases of the junction unmatched.

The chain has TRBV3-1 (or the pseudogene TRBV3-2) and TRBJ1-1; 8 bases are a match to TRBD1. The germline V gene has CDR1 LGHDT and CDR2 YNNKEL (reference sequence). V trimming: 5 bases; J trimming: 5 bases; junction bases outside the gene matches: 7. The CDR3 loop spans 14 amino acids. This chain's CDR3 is CASSRFRGLTEAFF. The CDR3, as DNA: TGTGCCAGCAGCAGATTCAGGGGGCTGACTGAAGCTTTCTTT.

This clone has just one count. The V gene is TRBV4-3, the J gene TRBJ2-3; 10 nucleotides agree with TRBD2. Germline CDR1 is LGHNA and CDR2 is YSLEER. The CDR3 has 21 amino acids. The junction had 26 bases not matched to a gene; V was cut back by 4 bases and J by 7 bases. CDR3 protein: CASSLLPAGGSLTLVANTQYF. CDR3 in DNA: TGCGCCAGCAGCCTTTTACCAGCGGGGGGGTCCCTCACATTGGTGGCGAATACGCAGTATTTT.

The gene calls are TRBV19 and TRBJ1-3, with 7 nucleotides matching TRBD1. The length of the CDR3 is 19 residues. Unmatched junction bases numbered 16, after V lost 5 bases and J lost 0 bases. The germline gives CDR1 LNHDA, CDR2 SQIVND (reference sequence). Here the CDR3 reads CASSAWQGGDDYSGNTIYF. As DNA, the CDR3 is TGTGCCAGTAGTGCATGGCAGGGGGGAGACGACTACTCTGGAAACACCATATATTTT. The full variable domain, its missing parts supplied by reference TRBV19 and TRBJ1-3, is DGGITQSPKYLFRKEGQNVTLSCEQNLNHDAMYWYRQDPGQGLRLIYYSQIVNDFQKGDIAEGYSVSREKKESFPLTVTSAQKNPTAFYLCASSAWQGGDDYSGNTIYFGEGSWLTVV.

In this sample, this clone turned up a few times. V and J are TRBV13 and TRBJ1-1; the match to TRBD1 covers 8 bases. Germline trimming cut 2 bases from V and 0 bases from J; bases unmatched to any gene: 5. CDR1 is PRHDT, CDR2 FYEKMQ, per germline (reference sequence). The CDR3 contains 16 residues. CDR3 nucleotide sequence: TGTGCCAGCAGCTTACGGACAGGGCGCATGAACACTGAAGCTTTCTTT. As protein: CASSLRTGRMNTEAFF.

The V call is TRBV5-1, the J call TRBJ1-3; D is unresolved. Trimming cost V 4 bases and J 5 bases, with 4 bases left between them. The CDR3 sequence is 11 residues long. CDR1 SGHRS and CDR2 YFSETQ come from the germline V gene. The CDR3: CASSTRNTIYF. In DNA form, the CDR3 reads TGCGCCAGCAGCACAAGAAACACCATATATTTT.

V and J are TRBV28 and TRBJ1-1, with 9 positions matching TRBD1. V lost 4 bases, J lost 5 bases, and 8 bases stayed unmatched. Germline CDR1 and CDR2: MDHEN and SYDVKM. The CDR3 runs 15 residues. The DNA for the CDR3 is TGTGCCAGCAGTTCCTACAGGGGGCCGCAGACTGAAGCTTTCTTT. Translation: CASSSYRGPQTEAFF.

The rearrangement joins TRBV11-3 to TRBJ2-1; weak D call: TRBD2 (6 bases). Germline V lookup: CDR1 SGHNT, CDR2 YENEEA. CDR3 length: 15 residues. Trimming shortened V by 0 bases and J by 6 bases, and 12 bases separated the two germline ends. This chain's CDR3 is CASSLDHGSFNEQFF. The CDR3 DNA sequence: TGTGCCAGCAGCTTAGATCACGGGAGTTTCAATGAGCAGTTCTTC. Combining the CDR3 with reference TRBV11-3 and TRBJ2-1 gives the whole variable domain EAGVVQSPRYKIIEKKQPVAFWCNPISGHNTLYWYLQNLGQGPELLIRYENEEAVDDSQLPKDRFSAERLKGVDSTLKIQPAELGDSAVYLCASSLDHGSFNEQFFGPGTRLTVL.

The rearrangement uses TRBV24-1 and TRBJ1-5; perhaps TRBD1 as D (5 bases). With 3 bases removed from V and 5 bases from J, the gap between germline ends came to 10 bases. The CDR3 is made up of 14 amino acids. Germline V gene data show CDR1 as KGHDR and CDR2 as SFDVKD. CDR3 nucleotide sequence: TGTGCCACCAGTGATGGAGGGGCGGATCAGCCCCAGCATTTT. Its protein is CATSDGGADQPQHF.

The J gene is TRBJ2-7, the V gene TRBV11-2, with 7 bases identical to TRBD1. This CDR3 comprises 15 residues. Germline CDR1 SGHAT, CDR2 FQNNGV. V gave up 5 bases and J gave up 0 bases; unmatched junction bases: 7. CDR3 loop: CASSLGQTNSYEQYF. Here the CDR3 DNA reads TGTGCCAGCAGCCTGGGACAGACTAACTCCTACGAGCAGTACTTC.

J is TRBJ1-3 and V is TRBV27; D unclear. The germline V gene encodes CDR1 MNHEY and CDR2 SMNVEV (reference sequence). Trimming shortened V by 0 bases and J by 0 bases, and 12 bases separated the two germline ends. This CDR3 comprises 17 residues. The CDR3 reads CASSLSRGDHSGNTIYF. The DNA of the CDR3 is TGTGCCAGCAGTTTATCAAGAGGTGATCACTCTGGAAACACCATATATTTT.

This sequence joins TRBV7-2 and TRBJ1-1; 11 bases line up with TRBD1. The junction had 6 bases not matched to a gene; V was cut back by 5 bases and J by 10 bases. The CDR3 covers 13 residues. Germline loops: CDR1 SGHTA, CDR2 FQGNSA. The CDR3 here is CASSPGTGGRAFF. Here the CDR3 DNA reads TGTGCCAGCAGCCCCGGGACAGGGGGACGAGCTTTCTTT.

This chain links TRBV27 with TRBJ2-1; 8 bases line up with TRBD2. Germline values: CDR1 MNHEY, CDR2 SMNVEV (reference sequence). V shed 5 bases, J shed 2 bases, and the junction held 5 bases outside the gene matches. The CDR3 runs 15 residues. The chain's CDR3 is CASSPGLVPYNEQFF. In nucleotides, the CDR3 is TGTGCCAGCAGTCCGGGACTAGTACCCTACAATGAGCAGTTCTTC.

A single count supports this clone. For the CDR3, the DNA is TGTGCCAGCAGGCTAGGCGGGAGAAGGGGCGAGCAGTACTTC. This sequence encodes CASRLGGRRGEQYF. V gene TRBV28 combines with J gene TRBJ2-7; 7 nucleotides match TRBD2. There are 14 residues in the CDR3. Looked up from germline, CDR1 is MDHEN and CDR2 is SYDVKM. V trimming: 6 bases; J trimming: 6 bases; junction bases outside the gene matches: 11.

CDR3 sequence reads: CASGFNPGEGYTF. CDR3 DNA: TGTGCTAGTGGTTTTAATCCAGGGGAGGGCTACACCTTC. The chain is built from TRBV12-5 and TRBJ1-2; TRBD1 might be the D (6 bases). Germline V gene lookup returns CDR1 LGHNT and CDR2 FRNRAP. V lost 3 bases and J 8 bases, leaving 13 bases between the germline ends. The CDR3 totals 13 residues.

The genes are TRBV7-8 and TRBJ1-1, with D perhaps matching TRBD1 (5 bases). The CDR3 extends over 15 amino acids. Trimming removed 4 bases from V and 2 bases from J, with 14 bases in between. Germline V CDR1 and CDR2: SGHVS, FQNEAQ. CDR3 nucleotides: TGTGCCAGCAGCTCGCGCGTCAGGGCAAACACTGAAGCTTTCTTT. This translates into CASSSRVRANTEAFF.

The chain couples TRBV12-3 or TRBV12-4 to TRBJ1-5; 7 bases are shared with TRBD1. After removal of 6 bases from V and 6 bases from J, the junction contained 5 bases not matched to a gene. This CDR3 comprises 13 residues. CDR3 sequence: CASRRGGGQPQHF. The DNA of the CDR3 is TGTGCCAGCAGGCGAGGGGGCGGTCAGCCCCAGCATTTT.

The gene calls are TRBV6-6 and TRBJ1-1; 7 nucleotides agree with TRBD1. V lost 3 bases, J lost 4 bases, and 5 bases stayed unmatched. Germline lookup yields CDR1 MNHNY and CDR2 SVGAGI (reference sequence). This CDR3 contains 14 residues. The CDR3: CASSYGPGGTEAFF. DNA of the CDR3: TGTGCCAGCAGTTATGGTCCAGGGGGCACTGAAGCTTTCTTT.

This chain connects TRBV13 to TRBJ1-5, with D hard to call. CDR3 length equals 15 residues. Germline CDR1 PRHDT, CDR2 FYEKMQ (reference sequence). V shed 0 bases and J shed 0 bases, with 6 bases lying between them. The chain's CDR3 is CASSLGAYSNQPQHF. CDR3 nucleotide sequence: TGTGCCAGCAGCTTAGGGGCTTATAGCAATCAGCCCCAGCATTTT.

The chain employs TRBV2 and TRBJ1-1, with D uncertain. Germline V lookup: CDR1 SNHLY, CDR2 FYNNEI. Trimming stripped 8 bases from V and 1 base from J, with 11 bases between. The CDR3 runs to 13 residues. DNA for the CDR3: TGTGCCAGCCGCCGGCGGGGGAACACTGAAGCTTTCTTT. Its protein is CASRRRGNTEAFF.

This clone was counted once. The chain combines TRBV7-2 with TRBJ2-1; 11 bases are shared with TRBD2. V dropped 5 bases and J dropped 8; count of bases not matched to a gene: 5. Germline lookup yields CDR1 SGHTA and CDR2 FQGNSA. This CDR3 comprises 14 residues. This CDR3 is CASSPGLAAHEQFF. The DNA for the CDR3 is TGTGCCAGCAGCCCGGGACTAGCGGCCCATGAGCAGTTCTTC.

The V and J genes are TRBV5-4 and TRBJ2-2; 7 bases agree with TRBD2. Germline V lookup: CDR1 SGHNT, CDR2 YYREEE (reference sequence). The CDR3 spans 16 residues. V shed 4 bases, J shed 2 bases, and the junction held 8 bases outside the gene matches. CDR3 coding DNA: TGTGCCAGCAGCCCCCGGTCTAGCGGAAACACCGGGGAGCTGTTTTTT. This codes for CASSPRSSGNTGELFF. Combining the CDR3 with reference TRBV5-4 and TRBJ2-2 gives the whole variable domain ETGVTQSPTHLIKTRGQQVTLRCSSQSGHNTVSWYQQALGQGPQFIFQYYREEENGRGNFPPRFSGLQFPNYSSELNVNALELDDSALYLCASSPRSSGNTGELFFGEGSRLTVL.

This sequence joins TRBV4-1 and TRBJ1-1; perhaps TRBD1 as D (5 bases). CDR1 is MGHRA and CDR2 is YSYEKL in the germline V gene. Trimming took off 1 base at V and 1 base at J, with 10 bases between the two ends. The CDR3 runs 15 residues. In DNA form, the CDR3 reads TGCGCCAGCAGCCAAGTGAACGGGGGGAACACTGAAGCTTTCTTT. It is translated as CASSQVNGGNTEAFF.

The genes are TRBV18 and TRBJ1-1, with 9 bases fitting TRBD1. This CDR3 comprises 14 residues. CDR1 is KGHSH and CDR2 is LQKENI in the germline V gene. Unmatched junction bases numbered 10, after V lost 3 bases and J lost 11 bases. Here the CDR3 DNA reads TGTGCCAGCTCACCCGGGACAGGGACCTCGCTCGCTTTCTTT. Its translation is CASSPGTGTSLAFF.

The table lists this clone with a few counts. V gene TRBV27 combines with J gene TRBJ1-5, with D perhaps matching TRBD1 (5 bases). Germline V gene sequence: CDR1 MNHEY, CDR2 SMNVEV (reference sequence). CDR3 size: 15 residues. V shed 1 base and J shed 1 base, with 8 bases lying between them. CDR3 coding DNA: TGTGCCAGCAGTTTATGGGGGGACAGCAATCAGCCCCAGCATTTT. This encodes CASSLWGDSNQPQHF.

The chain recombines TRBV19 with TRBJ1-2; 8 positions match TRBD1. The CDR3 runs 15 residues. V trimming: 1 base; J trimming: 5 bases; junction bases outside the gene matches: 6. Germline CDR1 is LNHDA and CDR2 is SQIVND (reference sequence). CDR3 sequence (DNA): TGTGCCAGTAGTATAGCAAACCGACAGGGGTATGGCTACACCTTC. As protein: CASSIANRQGYGYTF.

In DNA, the CDR3 is TGTGCCATCAGTGAGCCCCGGGACAGGGGGTCTACTGAAGCTTTCTTT. It is translated as CAISEPRDRGSTEAFF. The chain combines TRBV10-3 with TRBJ1-1; TRBD1 matches 11 bases. V lost 2 bases to trimming and J lost 5 bases; unmatched junction nucleotides: 7. Germline V gene lookup returns CDR1 ENHRY and CDR2 SYGVKD. There are 16 residues in the CDR3.